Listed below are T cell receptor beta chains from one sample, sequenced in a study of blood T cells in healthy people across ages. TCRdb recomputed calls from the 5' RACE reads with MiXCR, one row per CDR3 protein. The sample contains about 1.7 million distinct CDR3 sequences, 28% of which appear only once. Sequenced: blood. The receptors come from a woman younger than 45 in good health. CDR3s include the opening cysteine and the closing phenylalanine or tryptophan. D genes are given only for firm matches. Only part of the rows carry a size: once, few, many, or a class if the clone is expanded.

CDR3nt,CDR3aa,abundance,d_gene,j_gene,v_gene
TGTGCCAGCAGTGAATCGGGGGATCTTACTGAAAAACTGTTTTTT,CASSESGDLTEKLFF,few,NA,TRBJ1-4,TRBV25-1
TGTGCCAGCAACTTACCAGGGGTCACTGAAGCTTTCTTT,CASNLPGVTEAFF,NA,NA,TRBJ1-1,TRBV7-9
TGCGCCAGCAGCTTCTCGGGTCCTTTCTACGAGCAGTACTTC,CASSFSGPFYEQYF,many,NA,TRBJ2-7,TRBV5-1
TGTGCCACCATCCTCCCGACAGGGGGCCGGAATGAGCAGTTCTTC,CATILPTGGRNEQFF,few,TRBD1,TRBJ2-1,TRBV24-1
TGCGCCAGCAGCCCCGAGAGTCGTGTGCGGGCCTACGAGCAGTACTTC,CASSPESRVRAYEQYF,NA,NA,TRBJ2-7,TRBV4-1
TGTGCCAGCAGCCAGGGGCGGGGGGTTTCGATAGATACGCAGTATTTT,CASSQGRGVSIDTQYF,NA,TRBD2,TRBJ2-3,TRBV3-1
TGTGCCACCAGTGACCCTACTGGGGCTGCCTACCGCACCGGGGAGCTGTTTTTT,CATSDPTGAAYRTGELFF,NA,NA,TRBJ2-2,TRBV24-1
TGTGCCAGCAGCAAGACTGGGACAGGCATTCGGATTGGGCCTGGGGCCAACGTCCTGACTTTC,CASSKTGTGIRIGPGANVLTF,NA,NA,TRBJ2-6,TRBV21-1
TGTGCCAGCACAGGCGGGGCCGGCCGCACCAGCACAGATATGCAGTATTTT,CASTGGAGRTSTDMQYF,few,NA,TRBJ2-3,TRBV2
TGTGCCAGCAGCCGCTCGTTCAGGGATTCATACGAGCAGTACTTC,CASSRSFRDSYEQYF,few,NA,TRBJ2-7,TRBV7-2
TGCAGTGCTAGAGATGGGGGTCAAGAGACCCAGTACTTC,CSARDGGQETQYF,many,NA,TRBJ2-5,TRBV20-1
TGTGCCAGCAGCCCATCGTCCGGACAGTCGTTTTTT,CASSPSSGQSFF,few,NA,TRBJ1-4,TRBV7-9
TGCAGTGCTTCAAGGCTGGACAACCAAGAGACCCAGTACTTC,CSASRLDNQETQYF,medium-sized,NA,TRBJ2-5,TRBV20-1
TGCAGCGTTCAAGACAGGGTGGGCTACACCTTC,CSVQDRVGYTF,NA,TRBD1,TRBJ1-2,TRBV29-1
TGCAGCGTTGAAGTCCGGGACGCCGAGCAGTTCTTC,CSVEVRDAEQFF,NA,NA,TRBJ2-1,TRBV29-1
TGCAGCGTTGGGGGACAGGGAAGCAATCAGCCCCAGCATTTT,CSVGGQGSNQPQHF,NA,TRBD1,TRBJ1-5,TRBV29-1
TGTGCCAGCAGCGTAGGTCGGGGTTCCGGGGAGCTGTTTTTT,CASSVGRGSGELFF,NA,NA,TRBJ2-2,TRBV9
TGTGCCAGCAGCGTAGCAGGGACTAGCACTACTAGGGGGGAGCAGTACTTC,CASSVAGTSTTRGEQYF,many,TRBD2,TRBJ2-7,TRBV9
TGCAGTGCCATGGAGCAGGGATATTACGAGCAGTACTTC,CSAMEQGYYEQYF,many,NA,TRBJ2-7,TRBV20-1
TGTGCCAGCAGCTTAGGGACAGGGGTCAGCTATGGCTACACCTTC,CASSLGTGVSYGYTF,NA,TRBD1,TRBJ1-2,TRBV7-2
TGTGCCAGCTCAACTAACAGGGCCCCAGCAACTAATGAAAAACTGTTTTTT,CASSTNRAPATNEKLFF,NA,NA,TRBJ1-4,TRBV18
TGTGCCAGCAGTTTCGGGGGCCGTACCCTTACGAGCTCCTACAATGAGCAGTTCTTC,CASSFGGRTLTSSYNEQFF,many,NA,TRBJ2-1,TRBV12-3/TRBV12-4
TGTGCCAGCAGTGGAGGACTAGGAACAGATACGCAGTATTTT,CASSGGLGTDTQYF,many,TRBD2,TRBJ2-3,TRBV28
TGCGCCAGCAGCCAAGATATGAGGAATTCACCCCTCCACTTT,CASSQDMRNSPLHF,many,NA,TRBJ1-6,TRBV4-3
TGTGCCAGCAGCGTAGACGGGAGGGCCAGCAATGAGCAGTTCTTC,CASSVDGRASNEQFF,NA,TRBD2,TRBJ2-1,TRBV9
TGTGCCAGCAGCACTGACCGGGCCCCAAGCAATCAGCCCCAGCATTTT,CASSTDRAPSNQPQHF,few,NA,TRBJ1-5,TRBV7-9
TGTGCCAGCTGTCTGACCTCACCTAAATACAATGAGCAGTTCTTC,CASCLTSPKYNEQFF,few,NA,TRBJ2-1,TRBV12-3/TRBV12-4
TGTGCCACTACACGGGAAGCTAACTATGGCTACACCTTC,CATTREANYGYTF,NA,NA,TRBJ1-2,TRBV15
TGCAGCGTTCTAGCCGGGGAGCTGTTTTTT,CSVLAGELFF,few,NA,TRBJ2-2,TRBV29-1
TGTGCCAGCAAGACACCGGGACTAGCGGGGGGGAAGACCCAGTACTTC,CASKTPGLAGGKTQYF,NA,TRBD2,TRBJ2-5,TRBV28
TGCAGCGTTCAGGCGGGGCAAGAGACCCAGTACTTC,CSVQAGQETQYF,many,NA,TRBJ2-5,TRBV29-1
TGTGCCAGCAGCTTAGGAGTGGGGTCTTTGGTCACCGGGGAGCTGTTTTTT,CASSLGVGSLVTGELFF,once,NA,TRBJ2-2,TRBV11-2
TGCAGTGCTAAACCCCAGAAGAACACTGAAGCTTTCTTT,CSAKPQKNTEAFF,NA,NA,TRBJ1-1,TRBV20-1
TGTGCCAGCAGCTCCGTCCGGGGCAGGGGTAAAGCCTTCTACGAGCAGTACTTC,CASSSVRGRGKAFYEQYF,NA,NA,TRBJ2-7,TRBV7-2
TGTGCCAGCAGCTCAGACAGCCTCCCGGCGGGTAATCAGCCCCAGCATTTT,CASSSDSLPAGNQPQHF,NA,NA,TRBJ1-5,TRBV5-5
TGTGCCAGCAGCTTAGCAAGCCCAGTTTACAATGAGCAGTTCTTC,CASSLASPVYNEQFF,many,NA,TRBJ2-1,TRBV7-2
TGTGCCAGCAGCTTAGATGGGACAGGGAGTAGACAGTACTTC,CASSLDGTGSRQYF,NA,TRBD1,TRBJ2-5,TRBV7-7
TGTGCCAGCAGTGCCTTCCAGGGGGAGGACACTGAAGCTTTCTTT,CASSAFQGEDTEAFF,NA,TRBD1,TRBJ1-1,TRBV2
TGCGCCAGCAGCTTCGGTGGTAGCTCAAACGGAGAGCAGTACTTC,CASSFGGSSNGEQYF,many,NA,TRBJ2-7,TRBV5-1
TGCAGTGCCGCTGCTCCCCTAGCGGACACAGATACGCAGTATTTT,CSAAAPLADTDTQYF,few,TRBD2,TRBJ2-3,TRBV20-1
TGTGCCAGCAGTTTAGCGGGGGGCTATGGCTACACCTTC,CASSLAGGYGYTF,many,NA,TRBJ1-2,TRBV5-1
TGTGCCATCAGTGACCTCCCCGGGACAAGGTACTACGAGCAGTACTTC,CAISDLPGTRYYEQYF,few,NA,TRBJ2-7,TRBV10-3
TGTGCCAGCAGCTTAGCGAATGGGGGACCCTACTACGAGCAGTACTTC,CASSLANGGPYYEQYF,NA,NA,TRBJ2-7,TRBV7-6
TGCAGTGCTATGGGCCTGGGGGAGACCCAGTACTTC,CSAMGLGETQYF,many,NA,TRBJ2-5,TRBV20-1
TGTGCCAGCAGTAGATGGGGCCTTGGGAATGAGCAGTTCTTC,CASSRWGLGNEQFF,NA,NA,TRBJ2-1,TRBV2
TGCAGCGCCTCTAAGGGCCCCCAAGATACCCAGTACTTC,CSASKGPQDTQYF,many,NA,TRBJ2-5,TRBV29-1
TGTGCTAGTGGTTTCTCGGGGGGAGGGGAGACCCAGTACTTC,CASGFSGGGETQYF,NA,TRBD2,TRBJ2-5,TRBV12-5
TGTGCCAGCAGCCCTAACACCCATCCCGAGCAGTACTTC,CASSPNTHPEQYF,few,NA,TRBJ2-7,TRBV3-1
TGTGCCTTAACCTCGGGGGCGAGCACAGATACGCAGTATTTT,CALTSGASTDTQYF,NA,NA,TRBJ2-3,TRBV5-4
TGCGCCAGCAGCCAAGTGCGGGGAAGGGAATGGGATGAGCAGTTCTTC,CASSQVRGREWDEQFF,few,NA,TRBJ2-1,TRBV4-1
TGTGCCAGCAGCGTAGCCCCGGGACTAGCGGTCTACGAGCAGTACTTC,CASSVAPGLAVYEQYF,NA,TRBD2,TRBJ2-7,TRBV9
TGTGCCAGCAGCCAAGTTGGGAGGCAGACCTACGAGCAGTACTTC,CASSQVGRQTYEQYF,few,NA,TRBJ2-7,TRBV3-1
TGTGCCAGCTTCTCCCGGGACTTCACAGATACGCAGTATTTT,CASFSRDFTDTQYF,NA,NA,TRBJ2-3,TRBV7-2
TGTGCCAGCAGCGTAGAACAGGGGGCAACGGAGACCCAGTACTTC,CASSVEQGATETQYF,NA,TRBD1,TRBJ2-5,TRBV9
TGCAGTGCTAGAGGGGGACAGGGGAGGGAGACCCAGTACTTC,CSARGGQGRETQYF,many,TRBD1,TRBJ2-5,TRBV20-1
TGTGCCAGCAGCAAGCGGGCCACCTACAATGAGCAGTTCTTC,CASSKRATYNEQFF,NA,NA,TRBJ2-1,TRBV27
TGTGCCATCAGCCAAGACCGGCGGTCGATTAGCACAGATACGCAGTATTTT,CAISQDRRSISTDTQYF,NA,NA,TRBJ2-3,TRBV3-1